The 8 T cell receptor beta chains presented below share a single source sample, sequenced in a study of T cells in tumors after PD-1 blockade. Repertoires were generated with immunoSEQ multiplex PCR, while TCRdb's copy carries only in-frame clones and drops some. The sample carries roughly 12,000 clones, 63% recorded once. The material sequenced was tumor tissue, taken before anti-PD-1 treatment. These receptors originate from a human donor with cutaneous squamous cell carcinoma.

This clone appeared a few times. This chain links TRBV4-2 with TRBJ1-4, with unresolved D. The length of the CDR3 is 15 residues. The germline CDR1 and CDR2 sequences are LGHNA and YNFKEQ. V lost 4 bases to trimming and J lost 7 bases, with 16 bases between them. The CDR3 coding sequence is TGTGCCAGCAGCCTGCAATCGGGGTCGGGTGAAAAACTGTTTTTT. Translating gives CASSLQSGSGEKLFF.

This clone was detected a few times. The chain combines TRBV29-1 with TRBJ1-1; D unclear. This CDR3 is 13 amino acids long. Germline assignment: CDR1 SQVTM and CDR2 ANQGSEA. The V end lost 8 bases, the J end lost 0 bases, and 13 bases lay between the germline ends. CDR3 residues: CSSRVDLNTEAFF. DNA of the CDR3: TGCAGCTCCCGCGTCGACCTGAACACTGAAGCTTTCTTT.

This clone was observed a handful of times. The genes are TRBV7-8 and TRBJ1-5, with a weak D call TRBD1 (6 bases). The CDR3 is 16 residues long. The germline V gene has CDR1 SGHVS and CDR2 FQNEAQ. The V and J ends lost 5 bases and 0 bases respectively, with 14 bases between them. CDR3 residues: CASSDTGIYSNQPQHF. In DNA form, the CDR3 reads TGTGCCAGCAGCGACACAGGGATTTATAGCAATCAGCCCCAGCATTTT.

The chain is built from TRBV7-8 and TRBJ2-7; D call uncertain. Per germline, CDR1 SGHVS and CDR2 FQNEAQ. The V end lost 5 bases, the J end lost 3 bases, and 5 bases lay between the germline ends. The CDR3 totals 11 residues. The CDR3 bases are TGTGCCAGCAGCCCACTCTACGAGCAGTACTTC. This translates into CASSPLYEQYF.

The CDR3 sequence: CASRTGPQEFF. The CDR3, as DNA: TGTGCCAGCAGAACCGGGCCCCAAGAGTTCTTC. J is TRBJ2-1 and V is TRBV5-6; D unclear. The ends were cut back, 5 bases at V and 14 bases at J, with 14 bases in the middle. CDR3 size: 11 residues. The germline CDR1 and CDR2 sequences are SGHDT and YYEEEE.

V is TRBV7-2 and J is TRBJ2-3; TRBD2 is a possible D gene (5 bases). CDR3 length: 14 amino acids. V lost 4 bases to trimming and J lost 4 bases, with 12 bases between them. Germline CDR1 reads SGHTA; CDR2 reads FQGNSA. The CDR3: CASSSQWGADTQYF. CDR3 sequence (DNA): TGTGCCAGCAGCTCGCAGTGGGGAGCAGATACGCAGTATTTT.

The chain has TRBV25-1 and TRBJ2-7, with 7 bases identical to TRBD2. The trim removed 7 bases at V and 1 base at J, leaving 4 bases unmatched. CDR3 length equals 13 residues. CDR1 is MGHDK and CDR2 is SYGVNS in the germline V gene. The CDR3 coding sequence is TGTGCCAGCACGGAGGGAGGGTCCTACGAGCAGTACTTC. Protein: CASTEGGSYEQYF.

The chain couples TRBV19 to TRBJ2-4; possibly TRBD2 for D (6 bases). This CDR3 contains 17 residues. Germline CDR1 and CDR2: LNHDA and SQIVND (reference sequence). V was trimmed by 1 base and J by 0 bases, leaving 13 bases between them. As DNA, the CDR3 is TGTGCCAGTAGTATAGTAGGAGCGGGCGAAGCCAAAAACATTCAGTACTTC. It yields the protein CASSIVGAGEAKNIQYF.